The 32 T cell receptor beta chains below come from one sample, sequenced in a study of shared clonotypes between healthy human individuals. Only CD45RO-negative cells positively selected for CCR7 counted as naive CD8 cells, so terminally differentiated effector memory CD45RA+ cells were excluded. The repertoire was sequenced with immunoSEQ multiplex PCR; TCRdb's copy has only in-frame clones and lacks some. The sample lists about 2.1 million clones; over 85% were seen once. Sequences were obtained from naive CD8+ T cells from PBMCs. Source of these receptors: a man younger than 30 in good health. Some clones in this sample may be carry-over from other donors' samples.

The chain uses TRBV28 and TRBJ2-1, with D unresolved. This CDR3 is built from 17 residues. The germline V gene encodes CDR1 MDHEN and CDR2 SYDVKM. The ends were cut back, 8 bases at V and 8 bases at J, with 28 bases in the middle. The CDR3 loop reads CASFKVSYSPLLDEQFF. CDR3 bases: TGTGCCAGCTTCAAGGTCAGCTACAGTCCATTATTGGATGAGCAGTTCTTC.

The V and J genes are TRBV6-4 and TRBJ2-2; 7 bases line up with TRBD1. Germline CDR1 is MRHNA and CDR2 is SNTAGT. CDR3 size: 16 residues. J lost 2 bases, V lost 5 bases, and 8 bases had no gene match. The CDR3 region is CASSKLGTVNTGELFF. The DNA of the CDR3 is TGTGCCAGCAGTAAACTCGGGACAGTCAACACCGGGGAGCTGTTTTTT.

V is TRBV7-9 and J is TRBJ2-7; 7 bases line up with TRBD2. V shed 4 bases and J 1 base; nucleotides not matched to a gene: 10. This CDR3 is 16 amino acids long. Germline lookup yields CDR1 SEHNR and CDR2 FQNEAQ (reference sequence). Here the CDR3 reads CASSSRERDESYEQYF. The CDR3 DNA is TGTGCCAGCAGCTCCCGGGAGCGGGACGAGTCCTACGAGCAGTACTTC.

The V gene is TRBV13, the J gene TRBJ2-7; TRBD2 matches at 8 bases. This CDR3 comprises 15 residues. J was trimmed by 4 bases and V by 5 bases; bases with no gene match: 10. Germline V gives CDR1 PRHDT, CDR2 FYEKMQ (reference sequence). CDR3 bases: TGTGCCAGCAGCCCGGGGGGGAGTGGAGGGTACGAGCAGTACTTC. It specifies CASSPGGSGGYEQYF.

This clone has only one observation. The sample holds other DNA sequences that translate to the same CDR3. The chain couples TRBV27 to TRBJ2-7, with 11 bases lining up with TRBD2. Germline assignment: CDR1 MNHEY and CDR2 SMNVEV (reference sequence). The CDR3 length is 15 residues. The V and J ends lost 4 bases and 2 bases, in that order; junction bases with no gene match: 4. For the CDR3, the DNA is TGTGCCAGCAGTTACGGACTAGCGGGCGCCTACGAGCAGTACTTC. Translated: CASSYGLAGAYEQYF.

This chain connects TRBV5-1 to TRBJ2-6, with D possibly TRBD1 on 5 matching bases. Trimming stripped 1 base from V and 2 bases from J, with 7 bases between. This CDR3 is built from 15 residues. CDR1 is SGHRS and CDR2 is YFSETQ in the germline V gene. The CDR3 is CASSLKGAGANVLTF. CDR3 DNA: TGCGCCAGCAGCTTGAAAGGGGCTGGGGCCAACGTCCTGACTTTC.

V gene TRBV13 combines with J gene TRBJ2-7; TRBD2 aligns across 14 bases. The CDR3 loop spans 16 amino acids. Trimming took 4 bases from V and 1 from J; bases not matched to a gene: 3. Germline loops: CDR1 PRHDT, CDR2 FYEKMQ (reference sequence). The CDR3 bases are TGTGCCAGCAGCTCGGGACTAGCGGGAGTATCCTACGAGCAGTACTTC. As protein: CASSSGLAGVSYEQYF.

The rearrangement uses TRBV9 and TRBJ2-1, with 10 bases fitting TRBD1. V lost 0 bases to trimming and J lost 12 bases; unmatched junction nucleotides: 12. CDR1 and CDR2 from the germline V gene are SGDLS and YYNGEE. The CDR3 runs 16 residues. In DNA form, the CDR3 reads TGTGCCAGCAGCGTAGGACAGGGGGCCTTTTCAATGGGGCAGTTCTTC. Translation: CASSVGQGAFSMGQFF.

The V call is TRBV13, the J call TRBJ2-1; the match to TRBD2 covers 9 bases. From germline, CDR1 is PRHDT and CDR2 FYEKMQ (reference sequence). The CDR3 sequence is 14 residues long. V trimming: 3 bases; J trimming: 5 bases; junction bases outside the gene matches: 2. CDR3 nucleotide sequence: TGTGCCAGCAGCTTCGGGACTAGCAACAATGAGCAGTTCTTC. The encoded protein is CASSFGTSNNEQFF. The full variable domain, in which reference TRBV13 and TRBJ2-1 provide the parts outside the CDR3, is AAGVIQSPRHLIKEKRETATLKCYPIPRHDTVYWYQQGPGQDPQFLISFYEKMQSDKGSIPDRFSAQQFSDYHSELNMSSLELGDSALYFCASSFGTSNNEQFFGPGTRLTVL.

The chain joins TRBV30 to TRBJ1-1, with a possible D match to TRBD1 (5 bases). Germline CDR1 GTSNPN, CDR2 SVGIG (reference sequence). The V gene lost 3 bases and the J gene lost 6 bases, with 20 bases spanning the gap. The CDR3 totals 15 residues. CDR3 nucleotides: TGTGCCTGGAGAGATGGCAGGGCGTTGGGTCCTGAAGCTTTCTTT. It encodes CAWRDGRALGPEAFF.

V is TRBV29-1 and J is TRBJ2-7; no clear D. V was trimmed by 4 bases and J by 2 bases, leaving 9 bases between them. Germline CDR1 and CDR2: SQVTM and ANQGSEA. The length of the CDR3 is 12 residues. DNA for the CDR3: TGCAGCGTTGCGGCTGGGCCCTACGAGCAGTACTTC. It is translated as CSVAAGPYEQYF.

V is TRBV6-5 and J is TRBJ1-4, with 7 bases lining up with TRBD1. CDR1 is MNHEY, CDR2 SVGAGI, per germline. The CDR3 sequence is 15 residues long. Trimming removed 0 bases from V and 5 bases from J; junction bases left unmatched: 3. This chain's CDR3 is CASSYSGQANEKLFF. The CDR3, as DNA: TGTGCCAGCAGTTACTCTGGACAGGCCAATGAAAAACTGTTTTTT.

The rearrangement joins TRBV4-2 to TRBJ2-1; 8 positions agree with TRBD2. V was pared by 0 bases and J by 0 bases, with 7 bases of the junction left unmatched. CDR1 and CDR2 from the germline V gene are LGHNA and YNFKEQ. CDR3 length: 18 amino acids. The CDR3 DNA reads TGTGCCAGCAGCCAAGATCAGCTAGCGGGTCCCTCCTACAATGAGCAGTTCTTC. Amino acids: CASSQDQLAGPSYNEQFF.

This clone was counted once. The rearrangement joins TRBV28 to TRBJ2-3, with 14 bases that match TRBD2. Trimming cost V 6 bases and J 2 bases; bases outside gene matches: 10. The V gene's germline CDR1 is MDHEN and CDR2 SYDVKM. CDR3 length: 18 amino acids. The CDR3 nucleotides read TGTGCCAGCAGCCCGGCCGGACTAGCGGGGGGTCCCACAGATACGCAGTATTTT. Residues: CASSPAGLAGGPTDTQYF.

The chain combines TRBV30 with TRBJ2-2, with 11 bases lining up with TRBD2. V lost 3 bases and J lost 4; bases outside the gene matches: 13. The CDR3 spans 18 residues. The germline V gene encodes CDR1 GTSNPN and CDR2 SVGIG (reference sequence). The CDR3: CAWRAREVAGGGTGELFF. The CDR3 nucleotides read TGTGCCTGGAGGGCCCGCGAGGTAGCGGGAGGGGGCACCGGGGAGCTGTTTTTT.

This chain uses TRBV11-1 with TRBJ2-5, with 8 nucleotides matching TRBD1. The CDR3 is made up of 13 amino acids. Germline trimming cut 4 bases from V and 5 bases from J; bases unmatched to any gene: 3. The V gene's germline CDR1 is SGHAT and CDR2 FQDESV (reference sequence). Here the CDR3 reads CASSSRGRETQYF. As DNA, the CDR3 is TGTGCCAGCAGCTCCAGGGGGCGGGAGACCCAGTACTTC. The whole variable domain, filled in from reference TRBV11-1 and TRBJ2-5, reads EAEVAQSPRYKITEKSQAVAFWCDPISGHATLYWYRQILGQGPELLVQFQDESVVDDSQLPKDRFSAERLKGVDSTLKIQPAELGDSAMYLCASSSRGRETQYFGPGTRLLVL.

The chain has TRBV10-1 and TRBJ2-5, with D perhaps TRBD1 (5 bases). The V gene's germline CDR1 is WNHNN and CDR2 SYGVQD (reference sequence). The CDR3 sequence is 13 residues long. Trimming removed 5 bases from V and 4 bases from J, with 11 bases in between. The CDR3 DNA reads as TGCGCCAGCAGTTTCAGGGTTGGAGAGACCCAGTACTTC. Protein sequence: CASSFRVGETQYF.

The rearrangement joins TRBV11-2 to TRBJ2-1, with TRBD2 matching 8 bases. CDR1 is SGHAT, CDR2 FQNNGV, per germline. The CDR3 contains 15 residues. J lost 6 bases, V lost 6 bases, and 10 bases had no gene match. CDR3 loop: CASSRTSGGINEQFF. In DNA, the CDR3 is TGTGCCAGCAGTCGGACTTCGGGAGGGATCAATGAGCAGTTCTTC.

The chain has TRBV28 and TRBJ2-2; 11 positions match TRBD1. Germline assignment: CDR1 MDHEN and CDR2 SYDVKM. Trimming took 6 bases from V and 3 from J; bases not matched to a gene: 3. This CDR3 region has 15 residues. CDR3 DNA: TGTGCCAGCAGACCGGACAGGGGGCACACCGGGGAGCTGTTTTTT. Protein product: CASRPDRGHTGELFF.

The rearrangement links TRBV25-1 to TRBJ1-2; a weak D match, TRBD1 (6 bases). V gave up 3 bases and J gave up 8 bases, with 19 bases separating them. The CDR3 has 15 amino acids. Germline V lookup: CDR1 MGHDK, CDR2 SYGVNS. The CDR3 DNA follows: TGTGCCAGCAGTGATCTAAGCCTCGACAGGAAAGGCTACACCTTC. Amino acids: CASSDLSLDRKGYTF.

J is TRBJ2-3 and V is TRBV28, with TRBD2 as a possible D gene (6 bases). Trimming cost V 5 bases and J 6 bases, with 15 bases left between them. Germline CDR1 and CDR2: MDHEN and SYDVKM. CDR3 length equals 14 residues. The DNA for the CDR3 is TGTGCCAGCAGTCCGCCCATTGGGGGGGATACGCAGTATTTT. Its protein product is CASSPPIGGDTQYF.

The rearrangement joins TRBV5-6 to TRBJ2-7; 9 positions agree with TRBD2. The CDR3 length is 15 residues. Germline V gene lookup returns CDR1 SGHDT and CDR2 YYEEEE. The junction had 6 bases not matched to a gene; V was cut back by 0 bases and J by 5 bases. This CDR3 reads CASSLALAGTNEQYF. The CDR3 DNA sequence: TGTGCCAGCAGCTTGGCCCTAGCGGGAACAAACGAGCAGTACTTC.

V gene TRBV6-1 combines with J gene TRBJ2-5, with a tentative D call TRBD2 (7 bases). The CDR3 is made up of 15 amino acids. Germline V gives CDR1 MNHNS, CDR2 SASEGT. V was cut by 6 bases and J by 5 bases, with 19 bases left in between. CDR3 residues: CASRGFRGGWETQYF. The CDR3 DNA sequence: TGTGCCAGCAGAGGTTTCAGGGGAGGGTGGGAGACCCAGTACTTC.

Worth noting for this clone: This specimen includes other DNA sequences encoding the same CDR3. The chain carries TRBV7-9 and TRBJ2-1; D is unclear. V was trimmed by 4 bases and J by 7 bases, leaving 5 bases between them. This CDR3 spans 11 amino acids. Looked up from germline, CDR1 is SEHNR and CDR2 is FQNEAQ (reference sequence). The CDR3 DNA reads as TGTGCCAGCAGCTCAATTAATGAGCAGTTCTTC. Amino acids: CASSSINEQFF.

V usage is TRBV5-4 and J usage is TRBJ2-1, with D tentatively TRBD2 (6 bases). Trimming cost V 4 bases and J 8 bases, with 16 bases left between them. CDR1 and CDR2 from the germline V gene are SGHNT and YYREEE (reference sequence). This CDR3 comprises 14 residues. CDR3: CASSPDPRDYEQFF. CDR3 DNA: TGTGCCAGCAGCCCGGATCCCAGGGACTATGAGCAGTTCTTC.

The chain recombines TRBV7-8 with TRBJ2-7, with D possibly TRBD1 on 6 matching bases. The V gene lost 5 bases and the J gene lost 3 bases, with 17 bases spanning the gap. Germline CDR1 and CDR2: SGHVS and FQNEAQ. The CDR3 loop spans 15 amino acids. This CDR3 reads CASSRKQGSGYEQYF. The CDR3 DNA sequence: TGTGCCAGCAGCCGGAAACAGGGATCAGGCTACGAGCAGTACTTC. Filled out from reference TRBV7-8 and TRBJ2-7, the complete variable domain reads GAGVSQSPRYKVAKRGQDVALRCDPISGHVSLFWYQQALGQGPEFLTYFQNEAQLDKSGLPSDRFFAERPEGSVSTLKIQRTQQEDSAVYLCASSRKQGSGYEQYFGPGTRLTVT.

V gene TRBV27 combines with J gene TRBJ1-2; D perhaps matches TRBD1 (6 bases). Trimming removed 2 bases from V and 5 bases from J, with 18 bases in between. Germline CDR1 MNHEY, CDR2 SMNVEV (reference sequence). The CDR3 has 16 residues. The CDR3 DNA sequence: TGTGCCAGCAGTTTACTGGCCCAGGGGCCAACATATGGCTACACCTTC. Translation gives CASSLLAQGPTYGYTF.

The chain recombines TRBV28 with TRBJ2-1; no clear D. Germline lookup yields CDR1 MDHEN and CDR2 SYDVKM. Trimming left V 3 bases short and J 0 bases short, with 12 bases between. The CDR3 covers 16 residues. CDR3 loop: CASSFGVHSSYNEQFF. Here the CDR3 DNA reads TGTGCCAGCAGTTTTGGGGTGCACAGCTCCTACAATGAGCAGTTCTTC.

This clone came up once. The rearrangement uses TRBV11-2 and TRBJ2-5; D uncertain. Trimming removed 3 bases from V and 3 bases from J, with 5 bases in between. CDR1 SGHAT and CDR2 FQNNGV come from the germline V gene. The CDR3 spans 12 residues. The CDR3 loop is CASSLKEETQYF. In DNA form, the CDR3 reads TGTGCCAGCAGCTTGAAGGAAGAGACCCAGTACTTC. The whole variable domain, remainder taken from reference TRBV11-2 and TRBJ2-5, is EAGVAQSPRYKIIEKRQSVAFWCNPISGHATLYWYQQILGQGPKLLIQFQNNGVVDDSQLPKDRFSAERLKGVDSTLKIQPAKLEDSAVYLCASSLKEETQYFGPGTRLLVL.

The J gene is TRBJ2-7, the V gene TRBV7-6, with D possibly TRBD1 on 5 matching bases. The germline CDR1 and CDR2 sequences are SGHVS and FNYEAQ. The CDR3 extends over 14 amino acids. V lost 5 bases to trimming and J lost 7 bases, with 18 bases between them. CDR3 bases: TGTGCCAGCAGCCAAACTCCGACAGCCCAGGAGCAGTACTTC. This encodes CASSQTPTAQEQYF.

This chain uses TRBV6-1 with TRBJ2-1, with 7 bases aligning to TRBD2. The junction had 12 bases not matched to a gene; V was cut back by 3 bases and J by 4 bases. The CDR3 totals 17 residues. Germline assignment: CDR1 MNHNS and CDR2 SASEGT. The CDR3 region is CASSDRGGRDQYNEQFF. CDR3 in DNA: TGTGCCAGCAGTGATCGGGGCGGGAGAGACCAATACAATGAGCAGTTCTTC.

The CDR3 region is CASSLVASGRRYNEQFF. Here the CDR3 DNA reads TGTGCCAGCAGCTTGGTGGCTAGCGGGAGGCGGTACAATGAGCAGTTCTTC. This chain uses TRBV5-4 with TRBJ2-1; TRBD2 matches 11 bases. With V trimmed by 0 bases and J by 4 bases, 6 bases remained unmatched. This CDR3 comprises 17 residues. CDR1 is SGHNT, CDR2 YYREEE, per germline (reference sequence).